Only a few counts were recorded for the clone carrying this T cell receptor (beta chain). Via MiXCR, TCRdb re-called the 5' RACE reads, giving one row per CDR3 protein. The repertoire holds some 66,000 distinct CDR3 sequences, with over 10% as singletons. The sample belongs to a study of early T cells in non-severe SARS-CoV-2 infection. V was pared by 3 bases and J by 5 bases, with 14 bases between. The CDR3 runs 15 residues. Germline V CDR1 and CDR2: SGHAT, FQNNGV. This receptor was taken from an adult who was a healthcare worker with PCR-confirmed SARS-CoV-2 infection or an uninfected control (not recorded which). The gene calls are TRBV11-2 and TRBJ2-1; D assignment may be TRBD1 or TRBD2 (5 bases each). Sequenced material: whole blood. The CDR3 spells CASSFRDGLDNEQFF. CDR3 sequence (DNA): TGTGCCAGCAGCTTCAGGGACGGGCTTGACAATGAGCAGTTCTTC.